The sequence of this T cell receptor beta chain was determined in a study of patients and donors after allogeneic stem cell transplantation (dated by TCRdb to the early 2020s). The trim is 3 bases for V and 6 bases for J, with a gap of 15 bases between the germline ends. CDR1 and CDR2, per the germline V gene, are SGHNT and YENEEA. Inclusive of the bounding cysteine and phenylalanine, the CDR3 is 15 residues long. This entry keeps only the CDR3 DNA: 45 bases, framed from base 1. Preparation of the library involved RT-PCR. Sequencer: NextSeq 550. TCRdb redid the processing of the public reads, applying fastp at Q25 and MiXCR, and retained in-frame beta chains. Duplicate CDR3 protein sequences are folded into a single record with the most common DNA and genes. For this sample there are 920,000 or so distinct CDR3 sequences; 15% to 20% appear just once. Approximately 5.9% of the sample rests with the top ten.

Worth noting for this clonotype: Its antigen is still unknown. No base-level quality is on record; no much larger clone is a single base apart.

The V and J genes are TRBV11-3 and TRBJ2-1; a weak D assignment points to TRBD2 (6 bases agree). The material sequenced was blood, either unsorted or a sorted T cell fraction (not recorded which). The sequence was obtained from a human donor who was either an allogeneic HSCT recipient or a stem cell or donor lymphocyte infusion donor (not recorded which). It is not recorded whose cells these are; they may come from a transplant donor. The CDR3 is CASSFGGVGGNEQFF. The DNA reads TGTGCCAGCAGCTTTGGCGGGGTGGGCGGCAATGAGCAGTTCTTC.